A single sample gave rise to the 4 T cell receptor beta chains below, sequenced in a study of shared clonotypes between healthy human individuals. This table comes from immunoSEQ multiplex PCR, and its TCRdb copy is limited to in-frame clones, with some not included. The table shows fewer than 700,000 clones, with around three quarters occurring only once. The material sequenced was PBMCs. Receptors were obtained from a woman in her thirties or forties in good health. Some clones in this sample may be carry-over from other donors' samples.

The CDR3 coding sequence is TGTGCCAGCAGCTTGGCGGGCCGGAATGAAAAACTGTTTTTT. Residues: CASSLAGRNEKLFF. The V call is TRBV5-4, the J call TRBJ1-4; D gene unclear. Between the trimmed V and J ends, which lost 0 bases and 5 bases, there was a span of 8 bases. The CDR3 sequence is 14 residues long. CDR1 is SGHNT, CDR2 YYREEE, per germline (reference sequence).

This chain uses TRBV5-1 with TRBJ1-6, with 8 bases that match TRBD1. The CDR3 loop spans 18 amino acids. Trimming removed 3 bases from V and 0 bases from J; junction bases left unmatched: 8. Per the germline V gene, CDR1 is SGHRS and CDR2 is YFSETQ. The CDR3 sequence is CASSSGQVPSSYNSPLHF. The CDR3 DNA follows: TGCGCCAGCAGCTCGGGACAGGTCCCCAGCTCCTATAATTCACCCCTCCACTTT.

V is TRBV18 and J is TRBJ2-7; TRBD2 is a possible D gene (5 bases). Trimming took off 3 bases at V and 7 bases at J, with 16 bases between the two ends. The germline V gene has CDR1 KGHSH and CDR2 LQKENI. This CDR3 comprises 14 residues. CDR3 amino acids: CASSPRALPGEQYF. The CDR3 bases are TGTGCCAGCTCACCCCGGGCCCTCCCGGGGGAGCAGTACTTC.

The rearrangement links TRBV19 to TRBJ2-1, with 10 bases fitting TRBD2. V lost 4 bases to trimming and J lost 6 bases; unmatched junction nucleotides: 12. CDR1 is LNHDA, CDR2 SQIVND, per germline (reference sequence). The CDR3 has 17 amino acids. CDR3: CASSTLIRTSGFNEQFF. The CDR3 DNA sequence: TGTGCCAGTAGTACCCTCATTAGGACTAGCGGTTTCAATGAGCAGTTCTTC. Variable domain in full (rest from reference TRBV19 and TRBJ2-1): DGGITQSPKYLFRKEGQNVTLSCEQNLNHDAMYWYRQDPGQGLRLIYYSQIVNDFQKGDIAEGYSVSREKKESFPLTVTSAQKNPTAFYLCASSTLIRTSGFNEQFFGPGTRLTVL.